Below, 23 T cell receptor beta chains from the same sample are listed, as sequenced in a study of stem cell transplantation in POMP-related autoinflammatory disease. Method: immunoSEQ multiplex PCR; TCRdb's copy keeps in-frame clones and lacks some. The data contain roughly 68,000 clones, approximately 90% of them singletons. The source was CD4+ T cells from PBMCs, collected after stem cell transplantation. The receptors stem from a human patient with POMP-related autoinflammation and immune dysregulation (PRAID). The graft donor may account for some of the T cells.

In nucleotides, the CDR3 is TGTGCCAGCAGCCCGGACAGGAGCTTTTCTAACTATGGCTACACCTTC. Translation gives CASSPDRSFSNYGYTF. The V gene is TRBV5-6, the J gene TRBJ1-2, with TRBD1 matching 7 bases. The CDR3 loop spans 16 amino acids. CDR1 SGHDT and CDR2 YYEEEE come from the germline V gene. V was pared by 4 bases and J by 0 bases, with 9 bases of the junction left unmatched. The full variable domain, in which reference TRBV5-6 and TRBJ1-2 provide the parts outside the CDR3, is DAGVTQSPTHLIKTRGQQVTLRCSPKSGHDTVSWYQQALGQGPQFIFQYYEEEERQRGNFPDRFSGHQFPNYSSELNVNALLLGDSALYLCASSPDRSFSNYGYTFGSGTRLTVV.

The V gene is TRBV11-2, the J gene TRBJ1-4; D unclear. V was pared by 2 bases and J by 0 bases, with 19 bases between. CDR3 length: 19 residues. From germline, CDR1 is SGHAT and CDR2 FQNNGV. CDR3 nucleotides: TGTGCCAGCAGCTTAACAAGATTGCGGGAAAGGGCAACTAATGAAAAACTGTTTTTT. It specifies CASSLTRLRERATNEKLFF.

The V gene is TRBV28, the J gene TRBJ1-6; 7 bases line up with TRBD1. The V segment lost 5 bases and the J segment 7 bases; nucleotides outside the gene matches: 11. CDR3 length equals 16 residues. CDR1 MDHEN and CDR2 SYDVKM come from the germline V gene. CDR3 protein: CASSPSPAGGNSPLHF. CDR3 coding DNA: TGTGCCAGCAGTCCCTCCCCCGCAGGGGGGAATTCACCCCTCCACTTT.

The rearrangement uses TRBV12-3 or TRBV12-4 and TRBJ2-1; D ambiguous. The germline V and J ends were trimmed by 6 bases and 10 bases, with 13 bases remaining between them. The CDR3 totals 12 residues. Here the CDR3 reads CASRYNTMEQFF. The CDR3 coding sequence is TGTGCCAGCAGATATAATACAATGGAGCAGTTCTTC.

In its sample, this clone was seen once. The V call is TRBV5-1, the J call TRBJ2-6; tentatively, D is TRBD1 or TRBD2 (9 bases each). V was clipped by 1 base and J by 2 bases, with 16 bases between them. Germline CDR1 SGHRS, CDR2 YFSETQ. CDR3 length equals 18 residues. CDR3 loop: CASSLLAGQGTGANVLTF. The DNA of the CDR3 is TGCGCCAGCAGCTTGCTAGCGGGACAGGGAACTGGGGCCAACGTCCTGACTTTC.

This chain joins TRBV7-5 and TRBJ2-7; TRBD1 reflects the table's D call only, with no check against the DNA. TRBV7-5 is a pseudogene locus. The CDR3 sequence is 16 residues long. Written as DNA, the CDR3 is TGTGTCAGAACCATAGGGGGGCAGGGGGCTCATTACGAGCAGTACGTC. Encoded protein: CVRTIGGQGAHYEQYV.

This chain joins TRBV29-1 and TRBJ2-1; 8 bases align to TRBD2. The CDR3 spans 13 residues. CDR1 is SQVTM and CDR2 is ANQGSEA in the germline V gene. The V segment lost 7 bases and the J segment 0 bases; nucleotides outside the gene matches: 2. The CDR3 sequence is CSAGTSSYNEQFF. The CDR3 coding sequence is TGCAGCGCTGGGACTAGCTCCTACAATGAGCAGTTCTTC.

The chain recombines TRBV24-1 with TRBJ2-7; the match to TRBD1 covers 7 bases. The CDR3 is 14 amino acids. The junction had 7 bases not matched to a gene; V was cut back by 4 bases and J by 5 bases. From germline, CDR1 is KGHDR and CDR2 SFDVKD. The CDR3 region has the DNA TGTGCCACCAGTGACCAACCGGACAGGAACGAGCAGTACGTC. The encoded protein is CATSDQPDRNEQYV.

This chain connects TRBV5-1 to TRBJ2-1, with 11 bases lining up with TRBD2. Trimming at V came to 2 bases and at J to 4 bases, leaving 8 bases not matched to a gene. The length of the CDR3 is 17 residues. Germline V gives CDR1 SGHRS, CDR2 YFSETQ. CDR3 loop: CASSLGLAGYNYNEQFF. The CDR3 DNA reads TGCGCCAGCAGCTTAGGACTAGCGGGCTACAATTACAATGAGCAGTTCTTC.

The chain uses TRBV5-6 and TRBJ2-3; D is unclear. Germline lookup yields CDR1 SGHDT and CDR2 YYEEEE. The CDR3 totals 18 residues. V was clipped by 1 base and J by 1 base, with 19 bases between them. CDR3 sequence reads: CASSLLSPTGPGTDTQYF. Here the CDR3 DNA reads TGTGCCAGCAGCTTGTTGAGCCCTACGGGCCCTGGCACAGATACGCAGTATTTT.

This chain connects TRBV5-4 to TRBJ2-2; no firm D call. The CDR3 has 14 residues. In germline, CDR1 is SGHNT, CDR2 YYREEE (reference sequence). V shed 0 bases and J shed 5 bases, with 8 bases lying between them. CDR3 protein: CASSLGSLTGELFF. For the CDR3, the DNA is TGTGCCAGCAGCTTGGGGTCCCTTACCGGGGAGCTGTTTTTT.

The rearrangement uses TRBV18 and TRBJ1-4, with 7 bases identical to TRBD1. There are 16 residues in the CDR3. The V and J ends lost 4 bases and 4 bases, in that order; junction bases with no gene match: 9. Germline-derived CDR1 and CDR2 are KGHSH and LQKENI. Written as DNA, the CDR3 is TGTGCCAGCTCACTTCTCGAACAGGGGTTTAATGAAAAACTGTTTTTT. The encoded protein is CASSLLEQGFNEKLFF.

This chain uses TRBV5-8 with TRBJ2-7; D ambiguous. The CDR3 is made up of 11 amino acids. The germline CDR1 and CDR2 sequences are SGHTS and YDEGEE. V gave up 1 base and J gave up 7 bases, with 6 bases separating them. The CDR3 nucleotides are TGTGCCAGCAGCTTGCCAGATGAGCAGTACGTC. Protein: CASSLPDEQYV.

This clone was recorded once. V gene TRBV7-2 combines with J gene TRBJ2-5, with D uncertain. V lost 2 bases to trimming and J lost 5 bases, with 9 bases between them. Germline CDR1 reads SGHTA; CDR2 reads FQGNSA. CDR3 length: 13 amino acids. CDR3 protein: CASSLSGGETQYF. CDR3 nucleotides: TGTGCCAGCAGCTTATCGGGTGGGGAGACCCAGTACTTC.

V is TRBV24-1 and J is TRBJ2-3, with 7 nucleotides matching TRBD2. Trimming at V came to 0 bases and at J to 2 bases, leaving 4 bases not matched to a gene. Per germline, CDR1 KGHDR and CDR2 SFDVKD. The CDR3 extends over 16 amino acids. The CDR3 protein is CATSDLAGVDTDTQYF. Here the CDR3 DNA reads TGTGCCACCAGTGATTTGGCGGGAGTCGACACAGATACGCAGTATTTT.

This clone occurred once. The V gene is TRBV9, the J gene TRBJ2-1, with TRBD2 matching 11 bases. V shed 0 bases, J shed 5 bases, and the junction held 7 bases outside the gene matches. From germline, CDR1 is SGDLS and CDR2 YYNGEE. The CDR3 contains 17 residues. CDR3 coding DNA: TGTGCCAGCAGCGTAGGTCTGGGGACTAGCGGACACAATGAGCAGTTCTTC. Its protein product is CASSVGLGTSGHNEQFF.

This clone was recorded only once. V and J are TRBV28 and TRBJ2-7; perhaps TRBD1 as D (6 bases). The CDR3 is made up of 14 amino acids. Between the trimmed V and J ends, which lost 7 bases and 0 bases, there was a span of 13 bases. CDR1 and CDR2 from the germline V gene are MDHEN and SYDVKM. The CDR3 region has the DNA TGTGCCAGCACTCAGCAGACAGGCTCCTACGAGCAGTACGTC. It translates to CASTQQTGSYEQYV.

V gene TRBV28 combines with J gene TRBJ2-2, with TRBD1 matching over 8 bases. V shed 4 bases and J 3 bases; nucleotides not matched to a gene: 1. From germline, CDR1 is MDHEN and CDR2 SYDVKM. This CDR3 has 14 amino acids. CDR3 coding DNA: TGTGCCAGCAGTTCGACAGGGGACACCGGGGAGCTGTTTTTT. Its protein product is CASSSTGDTGELFF.

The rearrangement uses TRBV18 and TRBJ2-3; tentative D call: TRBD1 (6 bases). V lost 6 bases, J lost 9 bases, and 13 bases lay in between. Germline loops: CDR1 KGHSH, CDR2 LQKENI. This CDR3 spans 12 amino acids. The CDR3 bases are TGTGCCAGCTCGTACAGGGTAACCACGCAGTATTTT. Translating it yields CASSYRVTTQYF.

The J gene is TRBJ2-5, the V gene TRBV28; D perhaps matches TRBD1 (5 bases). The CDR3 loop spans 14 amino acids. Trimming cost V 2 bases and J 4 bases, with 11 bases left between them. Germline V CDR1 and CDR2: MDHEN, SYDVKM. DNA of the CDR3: TGTGCCAGCAGTTTACCAGGGCACGGAGAGACCCAGTACTTC. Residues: CASSLPGHGETQYF.

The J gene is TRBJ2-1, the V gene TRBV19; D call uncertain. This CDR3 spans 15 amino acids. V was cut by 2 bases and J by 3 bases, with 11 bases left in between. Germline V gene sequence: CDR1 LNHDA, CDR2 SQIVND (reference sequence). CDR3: CASSISWSSYNEQFF. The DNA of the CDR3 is TGTGCCAGTAGTATAAGCTGGAGTAGCTACAATGAGCAGTTCTTC.

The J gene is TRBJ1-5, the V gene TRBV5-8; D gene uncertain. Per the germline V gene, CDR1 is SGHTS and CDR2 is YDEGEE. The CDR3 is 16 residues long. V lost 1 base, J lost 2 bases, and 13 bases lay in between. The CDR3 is CASSLKGQAGNQPQHF. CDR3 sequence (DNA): TGTGCCAGCAGCTTGAAGGGCCAGGCGGGCAATCAGCCCCAGCATTTT.

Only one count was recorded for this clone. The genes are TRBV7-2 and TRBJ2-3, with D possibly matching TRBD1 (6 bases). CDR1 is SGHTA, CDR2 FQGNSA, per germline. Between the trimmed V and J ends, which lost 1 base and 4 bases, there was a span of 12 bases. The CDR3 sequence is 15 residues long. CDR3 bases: TGTGCCAGCAGCTTAGGTGACAGGTCTCCAGATACGCAGTATTTT. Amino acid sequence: CASSLGDRSPDTQYF.